This TCR beta chain originates from a study of human T cells and chemical hapten exposure. V was cut by 7 bases and J by 7 bases, with 11 bases left in between. This CDR3 spans 13 amino acids. This clonotype occurred a few times. The antigen remains undetermined. Documented time point: patch test 1, 2 weeks after DPC sensitization. As to treatment: therapeutic diphenylcyclopropenone sensitization with weekly scalp DPC. Findings and caveats of the study: Expanded TCR sets contained significantly more large CDR3 similarity clusters than controls. PT1 expanded TCR numbers tracked positively with patch test score.

TCRdb called the RACE reads again in MiXCR, with one record for every CDR3 protein. The table lists 340,000 or so distinct CDR3 sequences, 5.5% to 8% of them singletons, with less than 10% in the top ten. The origin of this receptor is a woman between 18 and 30 years old with alopecia areata. Some clones in this sample may be carry-over from other donors' samples. V is TRBV12-3 or TRBV12-4 and J is TRBJ1-6; no definite D call. The sequenced sample was whole blood, obtained in connection with sensitization to the hapten diphenylcyclopropenone (DPC). CDR3 protein: CASNEDANSPLHF. Here the CDR3 DNA reads TGTGCCAGCAACGAGGACGCAAATTCACCCCTCCACTTT.